Listed below are T cell receptor beta chains from one sample, sequenced in a study of response to subunit inactivated influenza vaccine. TCRdb itself ran the RT-PCR reads through MiXCR, one entry per CDR3 protein. The sample shows roughly 460,000 distinct CDR3 sequences, approximately 11% of them seen only once. The specimen was PBMCs from blood, collected more than 35 days after vaccination. All receptors derive from a middle-aged man who received an inactivated influenza vaccine. Each CDR3 is given with its conserved first and last residue. A D gene is named only where the DNA matches it firmly. Clone size, where shown, is once, few, many, or a class for clones that have expanded.

many,TRBJ2-5,TRBD2,TRBV15,CATSRGGGETQYF,TGTGCCACCAGCAGAGGGGGGGGAGAGACCCAGTACTTC
few,TRBJ1-2,TRBD1,TRBV3-1,CASSRDSNYGYTF,TGTGCCAGCAGCCGGGACAGTAACTATGGCTACACCTTC
many,TRBJ2-7,TRBD2,TRBV10-3,CAISEPSGSSYEQYF,TGTGCCATCAGTGAGCCTAGCGGTAGTTCCTACGAGCAGTACTTC
few,TRBJ1-1,.,TRBV20-1,CSARDGGVTEAFF,TGCAGTGCTAGAGATGGGGGGGTCACTGAAGCTTTCTTT
few,TRBJ2-1,.,TRBV7-2,CASSLEPGVDEQFF,TGTGCCAGCAGCTTAGAACCAGGGGTCGATGAGCAGTTCTTC
many,TRBJ1-1,.,TRBV6-2/TRBV6-3,CASSYNQGVGTEAFF,TGTGCCAGCAGTTACAATCAGGGTGTGGGCACTGAAGCTTTCTTT
few,TRBJ2-7,.,TRBV5-1,CASSSDPTYEQYF,TGCGCCAGCAGCTCGGACCCCACCTACGAGCAGTACTTC
many,TRBJ2-7,.,TRBV12-3/TRBV12-4,CASRTGGTYEQYF,TGTGCCAGCAGGACCGGGGGTACCTACGAGCAGTACTTC
few,TRBJ2-3,.,TRBV12-3/TRBV12-4,CASSLSPGSGDTQYF,TGTGCCAGCAGTTTATCCCCAGGGAGTGGAGATACGCAGTATTTT
many,TRBJ2-3,.,TRBV12-3/TRBV12-4,CASGDTQYF,TGTGCTAGCGGCGATACGCAGTATTTT
.,TRBJ2-2,.,TRBV4-1,CASSQDRPGLDGELFF,TGCGCCAGCAGCCAAGATCGTCCGGGTTTAGACGGGGAGCTGTTTTTT
few,TRBJ1-2,TRBD1,TRBV29-1,CSVGDSLNYGYTF,TGCAGCGTAGGGGACAGCCTTAACTATGGCTACACCTTC
few,TRBJ2-3,.,TRBV20-1,CSASEGGGTDTQYF,TGCAGTGCTAGTGAGGGCGGGGGCACAGATACGCAGTATTTT
few,TRBJ2-2,.,TRBV9,CASSVRVGTADTGELFF,TGTGCCAGCAGCGTTCGGGTTGGGACGGCAGACACCGGGGAGCTGTTTTTT
.,TRBJ1-1,.,TRBV2,CASAGGLWAEAFF,TGTGCCAGCGCGGGGGGGCTCTGGGCTGAAGCTTTCTTT
few,TRBJ2-3,TRBD2,TRBV13,CASSGSGGARADTQYF,TGTGCCAGCAGCGGCAGCGGGGGGGCCAGGGCAGATACGCAGTATTTT
.,TRBJ1-2,.,TRBV5-6,CASSFGQQDGYTF,TGTGCCAGCAGCTTCGGGCAGCAAGATGGCTACACCTTC
.,TRBJ1-4,.,TRBV5-5,CASSFGLIPTSLGRELFF,TGTGCCAGCAGCTTCGGACTTATCCCCACTAGCCTCGGCCGGGAACTGTTTTTT
.,TRBJ2-7,TRBD2,TRBV20-1,CSALAGPPNEQYF,TGCAGTGCTCTAGCGGGACCTCCCAACGAGCAGTACTTC
many,TRBJ2-7,TRBD1,TRBV20-1,CSARDLGQGIGQYF,TGCAGTGCTAGAGATTTAGGACAGGGGATTGGGCAGTACTTC
few,TRBJ2-3,.,TRBV10-3,CAISESVGTQYF,TGTGCCATCAGTGAGTCGGTGGGTACGCAGTATTTT
.,TRBJ2-4,.,TRBV20-1,CSARAWGGQNIQNF,TGCAGTGCTAGAGCTTGGGGGGGCCAAAACATTCAGAACTTC
few,TRBJ2-7,.,TRBV30,CAWSRVSEQYF,TGTGCCTGGAGTCGAGTGAGCGAGCAGTACTTC
many,TRBJ1-2,TRBD1,TRBV10-3,CAAARDRRNYGYTF,TGTGCCGCGGCAAGGGACAGGCGAAACTATGGCTACACCTTC
many,TRBJ2-3,TRBD2,TRBV6-5,CASSYSSGGTDTQYF,TGTGCCAGCAGTTACAGTAGCGGGGGCACAGATACGCAGTATTTT
few,TRBJ2-3,TRBD2,TRBV6-2/TRBV6-3,CASSYFRASGRAFSTDTQYF,TGTGCCAGCAGTTACTTTCGGGCCAGCGGGAGGGCCTTCAGCACAGATACGCAGTATTTT
few,TRBJ2-7,.,TRBV20-1,CSASDVGSYEQYF,TGCAGTGCTTCAGACGTGGGCTCCTACGAGCAGTACTTC
many,TRBJ1-1,.,TRBV20-1,CSARGGMNTEAFF,TGCAGTGCTAGAGGGGGGATGAACACTGAAGCTTTCTTT
few,TRBJ1-2,.,TRBV4-1,CASSQGPGVNYGYTF,TGCGCCAGCAGCCAAGGCCCCGGAGTAAACTATGGCTACACCTTC
.,TRBJ1-1,TRBD1,TRBV12-3/TRBV12-4,CASIPDRGRSTEAFF,TGTGCCAGCATCCCGGACAGGGGGCGATCTACTGAAGCTTTCTTT
.,TRBJ1-2,.,TRBV12-3/TRBV12-4,CASKAVNYGYTF,TGTGCCAGCAAGGCAGTCAACTATGGCTACACCTTC
many,TRBJ1-1,TRBD1,TRBV15,CATSKGAVSTEAFF,TGTGCCACCAGTAAGGGGGCTGTGAGCACTGAAGCTTTCTTT
many,TRBJ2-7,.,TRBV10-3,CAISVQEGHEQYF,TGTGCCATCAGTGTTCAGGAGGGACACGAGCAGTACTTC
many,TRBJ2-1,.,TRBV29-1,CSVDSRLSDNEQFF,TGCAGCGTTGATTCCCGTTTATCAGACAATGAGCAGTTCTTC
many,TRBJ2-7,TRBD1,TRBV10-3,CAISELGDRGPVEQYF,TGTGCCATCAGTGAGTTGGGGGACAGGGGCCCTGTTGAGCAGTACTTC
few,TRBJ2-2,.,TRBV7-9,CASSLKQVTGELFF,TGTGCCAGCAGCTTAAAACAGGTCACCGGGGAGCTGTTTTTT
.,TRBJ2-3,TRBD1,TRBV5-1,CASSTGGGDTQYF,TGCGCCAGCAGCACAGGGGGCGGAGATACGCAGTATTTT
.,TRBJ2-6,.,TRBV29-1,CSVEWTGGAGANVLTF,TGCAGCGTTGAGTGGACGGGGGGCGCTGGGGCCAACGTCCTGACTTTC
many,TRBJ2-3,TRBD2,TRBV7-2,CASTPGLAGRADTQYF,TGTGCCAGCACCCCGGGACTAGCGGGAAGGGCAGATACGCAGTATTTT
.,TRBJ2-7,TRBD1,TRBV10-3,CAISRRGKDEQYF,TGTGCCATCAGTCGCAGGGGGAAAGACGAGCAGTACTTC
few,TRBJ1-2,.,TRBV4-3,CASSQAGSYYGYTF,TGCGCCAGCAGCCAAGCAGGGTCCTACTATGGCTACACCTTC
few,TRBJ2-2,TRBD2,TRBV29-1,CSGGLAGPTGELFF,TGCAGCGGCGGACTAGCGGGGCCCACCGGGGAGCTGTTTTTT
few,TRBJ2-7,TRBD2,TRBV20-1,CSAASGRNEQYF,TGCAGTGCGGCTAGCGGGAGAAACGAGCAGTACTTC